Reported below is one TCR beta chain. Researchers amplified the TCR beta CDR3 regions from RNA transcripts. The primer set for the first-round RT-PCR of the TCR CDR3 was HTBI. TCRdb itself ran the multiplex PCR reads through MiXCR, one entry per CDR3 protein. The table includes more than 650,000 distinct CDR3 sequences, approximately 14% detected once. This entry is derived from a study of T cells in Graves' hyperthyroidism and ophthalmopathy. The sequenced sample was blood. The sequence was collected from a woman between 18 and 29 years old with Graves' hyperthyroidism.

In nucleotides, the CDR3 is TGCAGTGCTAGGGATACAGGGACCTATGGCTACACCTTC. It is translated as CSARDTGTYGYTF. This rearrangement joins TRBV20-1 to TRBJ1-2, with D possibly TRBD1 on 6 matching bases. In germline, CDR1 is DFQATT, CDR2 SNEGSKA (reference sequence). Trimming cost V 3 bases and J 4 bases, with 12 bases left between them. This CDR3 comprises 13 residues.